This T cell receptor beta chain was captured by sequencing in a study of OX40 agonist ivuxolimab in advanced cancers. Background on the study: As their treatment, patients were administered ivuxolimab, an agonistic anti-OX40 (CD134) antibody. Having had anti-PD-1, anti-PD-L1 or anti-CTLA-4 therapy before was allowed, and 40% to 45% had some. Study-level findings and limits: More expanded clones were found, on average, in CD8+ than in CD4+ T cells. Some nonresponders also had low normalized T-cell clonal expansion.

This table comes from immunoSEQ multiplex PCR, and its TCRdb copy is limited to in-frame clones, with some not included. The data show around 53,000 clones, over 80% seen once. With 0 bases removed from V and 8 bases from J, the gap between germline ends came to 17 bases. The CDR3 has 15 residues. The germline gives CDR1 SGHKS, CDR2 YYEKEE (reference sequence). Note on this clone: The antigen is unknown.

The chain joins TRBV5-5 to TRBJ1-2; perhaps TRBD1 as D (5 bases). This receptor was identified in an adult with an advanced solid tumor such as melanoma, head and neck, liver or kidney cancer. This specimen consisted of CD4+ or CD8+ T cells sorted from blood, obtained in a trial of the OX40 agonist ivuxolimab. The CDR3 loop reads CASSLADGGVSGYTF. The CDR3 bases are TGTGCCAGCAGCTTGGCGGACGGGGGAGTTTCAGGCTACACCTTC.